This entry is about one T cell receptor beta chain. The sample holds a few counts of this clone. Its antigen target is currently unknown. Nothing much larger sits one base from this clone, and base qualities are not available. Based on the germline V gene, the CDR1 and CDR2 sequences are LGHNA and YNFKEQ. Ends trimmed: V by 1 base, J by 7 bases; bases unmatched to a gene: 5. Spanning cysteine to phenylalanine, the CDR3 consists of 16 amino acids. Only the CDR3 part of the read is kept: 48 bases, read in frame from the first base. The data derive from a study of cytomegalovirus exposure and HLA in healthy donors (dated by TCRdb to about 2017). Notes on the research overall: In an earlier analysis of approximately 640 of the donors, 276 Gb of sequence data and approximately 120 million unique TCR beta sequences from about 179 million T cells were reported. Besides the first cohort of under 700 subjects, a separate validation cohort made up of over 100 different subjects was used. Rather than drawing on any new phenotypic data, the later analysis identified candidate immune exposures from TCR beta sequences and the way those sequences occurred across donors. An earlier analysis of several hundred of the donors applied high-throughput TCR beta sequencing to assess whether each TCR beta V gene segment acted as functional or pseudogenic. Of the roughly 400 genotyped donors, approximately 80% fell in the genetic ancestry cluster associated with self-reported Caucasian donors. The study was designed to test whether signatures of past pathogen exposure could be identified by cataloging public T cell receptors. The number of donors typed differed by locus, with roughly 629-640 for A, B, C, DRB1 and DQB1, around 520 for DQA1, 606 for DPA1, and around 450 for DPB1. Around 300 gigabases of sequencing data and approximately 93 million unique TCR sequences were included in an early release covering roughly 700 HLA-typed donors. The study used immunosequencing to profile the T cell repertoires of hundreds of subjects and linked those repertoires to cytomegalovirus serostatus. A later genetic analysis used genome-wide SNP genotypes for about 65% of the roughly 700 donors, treating that subset as a discovery cohort. A later analysis re-analyzed previously published TCR beta repertoires from roughly 690 donors and added high-resolution HLA genotyping to study TCR occurrence patterns. On average, around 240,000 unique TCR beta nucleotide sequences were sequenced per donor among some 430 genotyped donors of the cohort, with 15% to 20% of those sequences being non-productive. A handful of DR-DQ haplotypes were handled as single units for association and clustering because linkage in the cohort was strong. Every repertoire in the discovery cohort had been generated on one and the same sequencing platform. Class I and class II HLA loci were covered by the typing at four-digit resolution. Alongside the repertoire data, information on donor age, sex, ethnicity and CMV serostatus was compiled. The study combined high-throughput TCR immunosequencing, statistical association of individual TCRs with disease status, and machine learning to predict cytomegalovirus infection status. Overall study outcomes, separate from this receptor: In a later analysis, 15,000 to 20,000 TCR beta sequences were associated with specific HLA alleles at a false discovery rate of 0.05. Compared with the 666-donor mean, donors in an Asian-associated ancestry cluster had fewer N-insertions in productive TCRs, according to a later genetic analysis. Some IMGT-functional V segments, including TRBV6-2 and TRBV6-3, could not be told apart with the 87-base-pair reads, so those segments were excluded. In an earlier analysis of about 550 of the donors, most TCR beta V segments were observed in productive rearrangements about 87% or about 30% of the time, broadly matching IMGT annotations. In a later genetic analysis, a missense DCLRE1C variant was associated with V-gene and J-gene trimming of TCR beta chains, and the association was replicated in an independent cohort. A total of fewer than 200 TCR beta chains were listed by the study as associated with cytomegalovirus. In a later analysis, several top co-occurrence clusters were reported to appear linked to parvovirus B19, influenza, CMV and Epstein-Barr virus. The sequencing pipeline was judged likely to have produced a cluster of highly shared sequence variants as a technical artifact. Only TCR beta chains were sequenced in this cohort, and the absence of alpha or paired-chain data limited detectable features. Across donors, most TCR sequences were observed very rarely, whereas some public TCRs were present in many individuals. Because counts were too low, 15 or so rarely observed V segments, including chromosome 9 orphons, were excluded from the earlier analysis of several hundred of the donors. Presence/absence analyses assumed roughly uniform sequencing depth across donors, an assumption that may not hold. When HLA alleles, especially DR and DQ, strongly co-occurred, attributing TCR associations to individual alleles was difficult. In both the original and validation cohorts, the classifier was reported to diagnose cytomegalovirus status with high specificity and sensitivity. In a later analysis, TCR association rates were found to vary across HLA loci, with the most associated TCRs seen for DRB1 alleles and the fewest for HLA-C alleles. According to the authors, the approach could potentially be generalized to other disease states and immunological phenotypes. In a later analysis, most CMV-associated TCR beta chains were found to appear HLA-restricted, with HLA associations seemingly driven largely by CMV exposure. A few of the identified cytomegalovirus-associated TCR beta chains were confirmed in vitro to be specific for cytomegalovirus antigens. HLA typing was unavailable for some donors at each locus, so association tests used only the typed subset. Compared with equally common non-associated chains, HLA-associated TCR beta chains in a later analysis were more clonally expanded and had lower generation probabilities. A further reported finding was that TCR beta sequences accurately predicted the HLA-A and HLA-B alleles for most subjects in the first cohort. Immune exposure information for the cohort was limited to CMV serostatus. Linkage disequilibrium might explain the correlated functional status among segregating V segments, but an unknown experimental factor could not be excluded.

The cohort comprised fewer than 750 healthy bone marrow donors. All cohort members were sampled while nominally healthy, although unrecorded immune exposures were likely present. The donor was CMV seronegative and was included in the group of a few hundred seronegative cohort members. A peripheral blood sample was collected from each donor, and TCR beta sequencing was performed on peripheral blood mononuclear cells. Genomic DNA extraction from the blood cell samples was performed with the Qiagen DNeasy Blood Extraction Kit. Libraries were built with the immunoSEQ multiplex PCR assay. The multiplex PCR relied on a mix of 60 forward primers for TCR Vbeta segments and 13 reverse primers for TCR Jbeta segments. A multiplex PCR assay on genomic DNA amplified the CDR3 region of rearranged TCR beta genes. The amplified TCR beta libraries were sequenced on the Illumina HiSeq System as 87-base-pair reads. Per the source publication's procedure: A later analysis tallied 75 million to 95 million unique TCR beta chains across the 660 or so repertoires, and approximately 9.9 million of those chains were shared by two or more donors. Raw reads were error-corrected and collapsed into unique sequences with a nearest-neighbor algorithm that merged closely related sequences to remove PCR and sequencing errors. V, D and J gene segments were assigned by aligning CDR3 sequences to IMGT reference sequences. For a sequence to be retained, a match of at least six nucleotides to both a V gene segment and a J gene segment was required. Rearrangements were classified as productive when the CDR3 lacked stop codons and remained in frame with V and J, and all other rearrangements were classified as non-productive. Following IMGT convention, CDR3 was defined as the stretch from the second conserved V-encoded cysteine to the conserved J-encoded phenylalanine. In an earlier analysis of more than 550 of the donors, sequences lacking an unambiguous match to a single V gene segment were excluded. An earlier analysis of approximately 590 of the donors classified V segments as functional when productive rearrangements were above 56.7% and as segregating when the standard deviation between donors was above 5%. A statistical classification framework was developed to diagnose cytomegalovirus status using the catalog of TCR beta chain sequences. In a later analysis, TCR nucleotide sequences were compared against IMGT/GENE-DB human TR gene sequences so that V and J genes could be assigned. A later analysis assigned CDR3 sequences and most-parsimonious VDJ recombination scenarios with the TCRdist pipeline. A later analysis defined each TCR beta chain by its CDR3 amino acid sequence plus V-gene family, and excluded reads lacking a unique V-gene family. As a way to deal with suspected cross-contamination and a sequencing artifact, a later analysis dropped approximately 590 nucleotide sequences that were highly shared and had low generation probability. For each public chain, a later analysis derived a clonal expansion index from normalized ranks of inferred template counts within each repertoire. In a later analysis, generation probabilities were computed using a VDJ recombination model fitted to out-of-frame rearrangements, and the results were checked against IGoR. Hypergeometric tests were used in a later analysis to score TCR-TCR, TCR-HLA and TCR-CMV co-occurrence, with a repertoire-size bias correction applied to the TCR pairs. A later analysis estimated false discovery rates by permuting HLA or CMV assignments 20 times. A later analysis grouped co-occurring TCRs with DBSCAN, adding TCRdist sequence similarity when clustering within HLA-allele-positive subsets. Co-occurrence clustering excluded repertoires with fewer than 30,000 or more than 120,000 public chains, plus five with anomalous nucleotide sharing. This immuneACCESS table, as held by TCRdb, lists in-frame sequences with V and J called but not all clones. Of the missing ones, under half trace to an unresolved V gene in checked studies; the others have no known cause. That table furnishes V, J and clone size, whereas the DNA furnished D and trimming. This sample has approximately 160,000 clones in its table, and roughly 75% of those were observed once. The ten largest clonotypes hold more than 4% of the sample.

The V and J genes are TRBV4-2 and TRBJ1-6, and 9 bases in between align with TRBD1. What was sequenced was PBMCs. This TCR came from a male donor in good health and CMV-seronegative. The bases read TGTGCCAGCAGCCAAGCTACCGGGACAGGGAATTCACCCCTCCACTTT. Protein translation: CASSQATGTGNSPLHF.